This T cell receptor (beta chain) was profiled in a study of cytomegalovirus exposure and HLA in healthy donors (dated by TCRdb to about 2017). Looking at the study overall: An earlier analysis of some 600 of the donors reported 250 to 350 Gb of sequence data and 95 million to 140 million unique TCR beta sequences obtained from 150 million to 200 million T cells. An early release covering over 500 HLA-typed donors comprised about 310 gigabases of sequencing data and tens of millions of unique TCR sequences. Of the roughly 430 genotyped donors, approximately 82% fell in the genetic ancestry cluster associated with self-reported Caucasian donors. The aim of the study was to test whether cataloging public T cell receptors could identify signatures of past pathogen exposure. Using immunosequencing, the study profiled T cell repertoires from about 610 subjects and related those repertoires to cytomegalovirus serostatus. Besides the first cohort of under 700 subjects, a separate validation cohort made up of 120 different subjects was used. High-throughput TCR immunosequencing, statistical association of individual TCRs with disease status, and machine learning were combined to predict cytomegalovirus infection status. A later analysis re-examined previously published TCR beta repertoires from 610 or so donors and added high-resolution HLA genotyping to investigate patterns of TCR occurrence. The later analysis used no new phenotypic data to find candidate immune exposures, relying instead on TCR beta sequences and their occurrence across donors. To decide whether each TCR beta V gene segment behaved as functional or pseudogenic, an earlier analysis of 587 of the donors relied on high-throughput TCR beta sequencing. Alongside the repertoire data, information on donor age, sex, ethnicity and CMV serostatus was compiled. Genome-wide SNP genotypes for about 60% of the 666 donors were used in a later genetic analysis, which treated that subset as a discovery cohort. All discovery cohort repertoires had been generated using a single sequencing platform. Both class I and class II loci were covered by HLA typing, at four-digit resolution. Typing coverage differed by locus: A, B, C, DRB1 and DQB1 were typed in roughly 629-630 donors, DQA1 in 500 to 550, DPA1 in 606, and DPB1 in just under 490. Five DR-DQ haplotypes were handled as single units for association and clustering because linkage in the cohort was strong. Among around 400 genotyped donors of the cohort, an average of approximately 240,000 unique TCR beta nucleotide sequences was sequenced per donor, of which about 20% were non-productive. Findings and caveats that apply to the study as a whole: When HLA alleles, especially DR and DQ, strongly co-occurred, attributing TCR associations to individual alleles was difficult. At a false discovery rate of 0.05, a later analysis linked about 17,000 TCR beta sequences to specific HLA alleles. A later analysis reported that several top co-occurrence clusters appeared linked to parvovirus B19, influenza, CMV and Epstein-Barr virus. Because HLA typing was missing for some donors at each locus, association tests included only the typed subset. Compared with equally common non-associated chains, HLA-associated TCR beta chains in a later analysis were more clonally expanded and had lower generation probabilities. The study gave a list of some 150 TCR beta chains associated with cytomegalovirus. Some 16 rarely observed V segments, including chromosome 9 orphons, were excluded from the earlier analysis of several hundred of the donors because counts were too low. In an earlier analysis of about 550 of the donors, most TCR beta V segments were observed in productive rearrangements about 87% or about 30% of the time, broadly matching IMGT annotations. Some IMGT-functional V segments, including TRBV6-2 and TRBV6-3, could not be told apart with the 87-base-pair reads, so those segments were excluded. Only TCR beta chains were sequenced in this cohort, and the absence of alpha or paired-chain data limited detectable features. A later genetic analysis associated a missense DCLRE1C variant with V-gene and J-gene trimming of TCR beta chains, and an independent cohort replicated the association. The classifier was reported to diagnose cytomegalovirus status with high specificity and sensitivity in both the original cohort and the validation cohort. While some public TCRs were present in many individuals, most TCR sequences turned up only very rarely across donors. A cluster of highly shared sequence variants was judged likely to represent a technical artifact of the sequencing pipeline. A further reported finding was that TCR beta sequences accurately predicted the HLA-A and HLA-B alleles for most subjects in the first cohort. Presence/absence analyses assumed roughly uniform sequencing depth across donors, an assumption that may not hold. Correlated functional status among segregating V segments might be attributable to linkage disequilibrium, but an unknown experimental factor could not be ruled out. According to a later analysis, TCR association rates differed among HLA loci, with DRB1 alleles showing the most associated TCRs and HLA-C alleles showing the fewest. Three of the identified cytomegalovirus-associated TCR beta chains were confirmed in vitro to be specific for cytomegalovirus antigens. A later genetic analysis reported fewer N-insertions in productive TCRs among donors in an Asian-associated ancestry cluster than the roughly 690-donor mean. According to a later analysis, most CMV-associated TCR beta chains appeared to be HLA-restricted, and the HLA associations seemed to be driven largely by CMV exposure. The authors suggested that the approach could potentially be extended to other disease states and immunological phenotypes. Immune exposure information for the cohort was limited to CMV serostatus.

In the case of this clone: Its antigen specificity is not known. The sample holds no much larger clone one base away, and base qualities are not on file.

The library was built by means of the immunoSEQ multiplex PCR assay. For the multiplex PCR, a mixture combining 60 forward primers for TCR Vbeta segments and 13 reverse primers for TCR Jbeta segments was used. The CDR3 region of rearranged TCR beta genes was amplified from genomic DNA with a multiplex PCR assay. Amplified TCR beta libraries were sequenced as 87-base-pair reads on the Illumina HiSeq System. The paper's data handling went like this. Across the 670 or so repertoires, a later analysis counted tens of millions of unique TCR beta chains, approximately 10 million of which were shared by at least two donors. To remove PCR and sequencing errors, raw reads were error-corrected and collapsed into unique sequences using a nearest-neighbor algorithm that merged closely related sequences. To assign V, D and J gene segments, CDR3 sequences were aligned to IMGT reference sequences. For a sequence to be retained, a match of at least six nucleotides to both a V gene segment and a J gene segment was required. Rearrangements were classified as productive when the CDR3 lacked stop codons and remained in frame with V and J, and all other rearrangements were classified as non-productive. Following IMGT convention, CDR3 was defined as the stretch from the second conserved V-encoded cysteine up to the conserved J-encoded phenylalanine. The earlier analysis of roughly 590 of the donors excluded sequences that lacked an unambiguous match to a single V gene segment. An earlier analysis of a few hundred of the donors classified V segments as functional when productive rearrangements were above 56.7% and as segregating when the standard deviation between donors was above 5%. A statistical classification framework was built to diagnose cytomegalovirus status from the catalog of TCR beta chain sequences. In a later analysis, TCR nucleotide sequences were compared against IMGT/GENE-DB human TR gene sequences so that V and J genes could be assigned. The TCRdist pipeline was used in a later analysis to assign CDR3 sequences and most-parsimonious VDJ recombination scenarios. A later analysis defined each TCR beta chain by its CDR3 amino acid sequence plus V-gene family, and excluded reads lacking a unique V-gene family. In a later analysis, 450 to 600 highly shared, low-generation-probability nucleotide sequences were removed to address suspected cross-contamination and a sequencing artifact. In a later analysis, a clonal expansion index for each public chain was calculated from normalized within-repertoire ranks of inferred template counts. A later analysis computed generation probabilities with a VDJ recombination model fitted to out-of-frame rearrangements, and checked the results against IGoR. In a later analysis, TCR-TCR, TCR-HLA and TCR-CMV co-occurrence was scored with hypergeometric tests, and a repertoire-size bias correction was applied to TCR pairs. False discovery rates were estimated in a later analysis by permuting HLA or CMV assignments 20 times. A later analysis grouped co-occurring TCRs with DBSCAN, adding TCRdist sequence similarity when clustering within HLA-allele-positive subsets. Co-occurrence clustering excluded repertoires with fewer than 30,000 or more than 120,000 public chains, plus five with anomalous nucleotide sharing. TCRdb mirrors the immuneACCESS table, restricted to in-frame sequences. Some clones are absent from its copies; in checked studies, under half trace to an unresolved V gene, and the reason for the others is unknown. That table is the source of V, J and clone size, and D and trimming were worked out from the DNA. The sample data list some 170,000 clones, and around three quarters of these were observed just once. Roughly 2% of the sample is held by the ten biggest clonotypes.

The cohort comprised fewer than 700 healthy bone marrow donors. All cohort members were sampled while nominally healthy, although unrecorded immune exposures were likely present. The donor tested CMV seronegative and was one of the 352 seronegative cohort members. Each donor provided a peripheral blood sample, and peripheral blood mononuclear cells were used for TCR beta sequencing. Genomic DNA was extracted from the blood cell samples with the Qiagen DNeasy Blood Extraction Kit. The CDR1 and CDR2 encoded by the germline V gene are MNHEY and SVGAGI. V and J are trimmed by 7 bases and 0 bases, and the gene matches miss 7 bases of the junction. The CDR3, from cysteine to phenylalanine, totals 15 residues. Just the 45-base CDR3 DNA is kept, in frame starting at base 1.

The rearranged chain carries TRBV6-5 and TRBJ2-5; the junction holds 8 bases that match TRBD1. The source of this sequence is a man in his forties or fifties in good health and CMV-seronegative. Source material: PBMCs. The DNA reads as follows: TGTGCCAGCATGAGGACAGGGTGGCACCAAGAGACCCAGTACTTC. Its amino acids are CASMRTGWHQETQYF.